This record concerns one T cell receptor (beta chain) sequence. Antigen: not known. The data stem from a study of cytomegalovirus exposure and HLA in healthy donors. Study-wide results and caveats: A list of 150 to 200 TCR beta chains associated with cytomegalovirus was given.

Trimming took off 7 bases at V and 0 bases at J, with 9 bases between the two ends. Germline lookup yields CDR1 MNHNY and CDR2 SVGAGI (reference sequence). The CDR3 is 14 amino acids. Only in-frame clones appear in the TCRdb table, and some are missing; sequencing was by immunoSEQ multiplex PCR. The sample lists 150,000 to 200,000 clones, 80% to 85% occurring once. Input material: PBMCs. The rearrangement uses TRBV6-6 and TRBJ1-4, with TRBD1 as a possible D gene (5 bases). This TCR was sampled from a young man in good health and CMV-seropositive. The CDR3 coding sequence is TGTGCCAGCACGGGGGAACCAACTAATGAAAAACTGTTTTTT. This codes for CASTGEPTNEKLFF.